This T cell receptor beta chain stems from a study of blood T cell repertoires in COVID-19. Germline lookup yields CDR1 MNHNS and CDR2 SASEGT. There are 16 residues in the CDR3. V lost 2 bases to trimming and J lost 4 bases, with 17 bases between them. In the original workflow: Reference gene primer amplification gave estimated nucleated cell counts. Assay: immunoSEQ multiplex PCR; the TCRdb copy retains only in-frame clones and omits some. D and trimming come from the DNA, and the V and J calls and clone size come from that table. In the table there are about 260,000 clones, around 90% of which are singletons.

This sequence joins TRBV6-1 and TRBJ1-2; the D gene is possibly TRBD1 (6 bases). This clonotype originated in a middle-aged woman with acute or convalescent COVID-19. Sequencing was carried out using peripheral blood. CDR3 bases: TGTGCCAGCAGTGAACCCGACAGGTCCTTTTCCTATGGCTACACCTTC. This encodes CASSEPDRSFSYGYTF.